This T cell receptor (beta chain) was captured by sequencing in a study of regulatory T cells in long-lasting Graves disease (dated by TCRdb to 2020 to 2023). Regarding the study in general: Newly diagnosed Graves' disease patients had taken antithyroid drugs for less than 3 months. Peripheral blood TCR sequencing and RNA sequencing compared persistent Graves' disease patients with newly diagnosed Graves' disease patients. The study took place in China and was registered as a clinical trial. A total of roughly 33 samples were covered by TCR sequencing, comprising approximately 13 persistent and 20 or so newly diagnosed Graves' disease patients.

The time point label for this specimen denotes: newly diagnosed GD, antithyroid drugs for less than 3 months. For both TCR sequencing and RNA sequencing, RNA was extracted from PBMCs using TRIzol. The diagnosis of Graves' disease was made according to American Thyroid Association guidelines. Patients were recruited from an endocrinology department in Xi'an, China. From each patient, around 9 milliliters of peripheral blood was collected into an EDTA anticoagulant tube. Ficoll Paque Plus density gradient separation was used to isolate PBMCs, and no additional T cell sorting was done. An Agilent 2100 Bioanalyzer and agarose gel were used to check RNA quality, and a NanoDrop 2000 was used to measure RNA concentration. To prepare the library, multiplex PCR was applied. Sequencing was performed on an Illumina HiSeq 4000. iRepertoire HTBI primers and Arm-PCR amplification of CDR3 regions were used to construct TCR beta libraries. PCR products were gel purified before sequencing. On the study's bioinformatics: Across samples, approximately 68 TRBV and 14 TRBJ segments were identified and used for gene usage analysis of CDR3 amino acid clonotypes. Filtered high-quality paired reads were merged into contigs using COPE and FqMerger. BLAST was used to align contigs to IMGT TRBV, TRBD and TRBJ reference genes, and CDR3 was defined according to IMGT. Any clonotype with a frequency above 0.1% was classified as a highly expanded clone. Shannon entropy was used to measure repertoire diversity, and the Gini coefficient was used to measure V-J evenness. A clonotype found in more than one individual was treated as public. The public reads were reprocessed in TCRdb via fastp at Q25 and MiXCR, keeping in-frame beta chains. Rows with one shared CDR3 protein collapse into an entry with the most common genes and DNA. The V and J calls shown here were made by TCRdb, not taken from the authors' results. Present in this sample are roughly 350,000 distinct CDR3 sequences, roughly 17% of which were seen just once. 20% of the sample rests with the top ten.

In this sample, this clonotype turned up many times. It has no known antigen specificity. Base qualities were left out, and no much larger clone turns up one base away. CDR1 is given as MNHEY and CDR2 as SVGEGT, both from the germline V gene. Taken from cysteine to phenylalanine, the CDR3 has 13 residues. Only the CDR3 DNA stays, 39 bases, in frame from base 1. Overall study outcomes, separate from this receptor: Sequencing and analysis were limited to the TCR beta chain. Persistent patients shared more public clonotypes among themselves (over 2,500) than newly diagnosed patients did (more than 850). Lower TCR Shannon entropy and fewer highly expanded clones were observed in persistent Graves' disease patients than in newly diagnosed patients, which suggested clonal expansion. The small sample size was acknowledged by the authors as a limitation that may reduce accuracy. Preferential use of TRBV28, TRBJ1-2 and TRBJ2-5 was observed in persistent disease, whereas TRBV20-1 and TRBJ2-1 were favored in newly diagnosed disease. Only peripheral blood was studied, because thyroid tissue, the primary lesion, was inaccessible.

The same data also went into a second study, on T cells in Graves' hyperthyroidism and ophthalmopathy. As that second paper reports: A patient counted as having stable Graves' hyperthyroidism if no progression to ophthalmopathy occurred over 18 months of follow-up. The hyperthyroidism patients were between 18 and 65 years old and newly diagnosed, with a disease duration of less than 2 months. The study excluded patients with uncontrolled infections, other autoimmune diseases, pregnancy or lactation. Diagnoses were established on the basis of clinical symptoms, serum thyroxine and TRAb, thyroid ultrasound, and orbital computed tomography. A first-round RT-PCR of the TCR CDR3 used the HTBI primer set with the Qiagen OneStep RT-PCR kit. Blood samples also contained most of the expanded thyroid clonotypes (frequency above 0.001), which suggests that blood repertoires may reflect thyroid immune responses. A 13 V-J signature model separated ophthalmopathy from stable hyperthyroidism, with about 88% sensitivity and about 81% specificity in cross-validation and 80%/75% in testing. In validation, the model predicted progression to ophthalmopathy a median of around six months before onset, with about 70% sensitivity and 72.22% specificity. To identify TCR V-J signatures that set the groups apart, the researchers used a discovery cohort of 100 patients, made up of about 44 with Graves' ophthalmopathy and about 60 with stable Graves' hyperthyroidism. An independent validation cohort of under 20 hyperthyroidism patients and 17 patients who later progressed to ophthalmopathy tested prospective prediction of ophthalmopathy. The approximately 98 discovery patients were randomly divided into training and test sets at a 7:3 ratio. Thyroid tissue and blood T-cell repertoires from about six Graves' hyperthyroidism patients were also compared in the study. After sampling, hyperthyroidism patients received methimazole starting at 30 mg daily, and ophthalmopathy patients received high-dose intravenous methylprednisolone. The libraries were constructed in a second round of multiplex PCR and then size-selected and purified. The libraries were sequenced on an Illumina HiSeq2000 using paired-end 100 bp reads. Raw data were processed with SOAPnuke, discarding reads with adapters, uncalled bases, mean Phred below 15, or no exact constant-primer or identifier match. COPE v1.2.5 was used to merge the high-quality paired reads, and each unique nucleotide sequence was defined as a clonotype. MiTCR v1.1 was used to align clonotypes to the IMGT TRBV, TRBD and TRBJ reference segments. The analysis was restricted to V-J combinations with a frequency above 0.0001, which together covered 99% to 99.2% of the repertoires. A TCS score was defined as the ratio between F50 (clonal expansion) and ExV (chaos), using BLOSUM62-based TCRdist between CDR3 peptides within each V-J. Welch's t-statistics and random forest reduced fewer than 600 V-J features to 13, which were used in a naive Bayes classifier (R e1071). Sample size was not statistically predetermined, and investigators were not blinded to group allocation. According to the paper, TCR Vbeta CDR3 sequencing was carried out on 135 peripheral blood samples, which came from around 43 ophthalmopathy, 80 or so hyperthyroidism and about 17 progressor patients.

The TCR comes from a woman younger than 35 with Graves disease. Donor details come from another sample of the same person, matched by shared clones. The sequence joins TRBV6-2 or TRBV6-3 to TRBJ2-7; a weak D assignment points to TRBD1 (6 bases agree). This material consisted of peripheral blood mononuclear cells (PBMCs), taken at new diagnosis, from a patient treated with antithyroid drugs. The DNA sequence reads TGTGCGAGTGGGCAGGGGTCCTCCTACGAGCAGTACTTC. It translates as CASGQGSSYEQYF.